This paragraph reports one T cell receptor (beta chain). What it binds is unknown. TCRdb's copy holds only in-frame clones and misses some; the assay was immunoSEQ multiplex PCR. The sample records about 370,000 clones, approximately 91% being singletons. The sample belongs to a study of Ad26.COV2.S vaccination and SARS-CoV-2 variants. Overall study: Within the COV1001 Ad26.COV2.S trial arm, the donor was enrolled. By the intramuscular route, Ad26.COV2.S was given once, or twice 56 days apart. Notes on the study in general: Following vaccination, spike-specific CD8+ and CD4+ T cell responses reportedly exhibited substantial breadth.

The length of the CDR3 is 14 residues. Germline CDR1 and CDR2: LGHDT and YNNKEL (reference sequence). V lost 4 bases and J lost 7, with 14 bases in between. The treatment denotes: around 19 received Ad26.COV2.S at low or high dose, single or two shots; about five received placebo; per-sample allocation not given. Each sample was drawn 63 days after the first injection (of vaccine or placebo). Vaccination used an Ad26 vector expressing Wuhan-strain SARS-CoV-2 spike. This receptor was obtained from a person between 18 and 59 years old who received the Ad26.COV2.S COVID-19 vaccine or a placebo. Sequenced material: peripheral blood, taken in a trial of Ad26.COV2.S vaccine versus placebo. J is TRBJ2-1 and V is TRBV3-1 (or the pseudogene TRBV3-2); tentative D call: TRBD2 (7 bases). CDR3 loop: CASSPGRGANEQFF. CDR3 coding DNA: TGTGCCAGCAGCCCTGGACGGGGGGCGAATGAGCAGTTCTTC.